This T cell receptor beta chain was documented in a study of blood T cell repertoires in COVID-19 (dated by TCRdb to 2018 to 2020). As for the study more broadly: Samples from collaborators originated in the United States, Italy and Spain and spanned both the acute and convalescent phases of COVID-19. The material from the prospective study consisted of cDNA or gDNA derived from T cells, B-cell-depleted T cells, or PBMCs. The dataset comprised deeply sampled blood TCRbeta repertoires from subjects exposed to, actively infected with, or recovered from COVID-19. A freely available public database, intended as a resource for researchers studying the immune response to SARS-CoV-2, is where the repertoires were released. The samples were drawn from two sources: the first 160 participants of the ongoing ImmuneRACE study, and 1,200 or so subjects contributed by 6 global collaborators. Nearly every sample came with metadata listing a de-identified subject ID, COVID-19 status, age in years and sex. Where HLA class I and class II types were available, the types were taken from metadata supplied by the sample provider, not from assay-based typing. General conclusions and limits of the study: The amount of clinical and demographic metadata varied by source and participant and was provided uncurated.

Participants in the prospective study were enrolled through a virtual design, were aged roughly 18 to 100 years, and lived in approximately 25 United States geographic areas. Cohort assignment in the prospective study relied on participant-reported clinical history from a screening survey and a study questionnaire. ImmuneRACE Cohort 3 recovered participants were defined by two consecutive negative NP/OP PCR tests, healthcare professional clearance, or symptom resolution. In the prospective study, whole blood, serum and a nasopharyngeal or oropharyngeal swab were collected from each participant by mobile phlebotomists. Over a roughly 2-month period, participants in the prospective study had the option of providing additional blood draws and questionnaires. Prospective study blood samples were shipped either frozen or at room temperature before DNA extraction. From the cysteine up to the phenylalanine, the CDR3 has a length of 16 residues. The read is trimmed to its CDR3 DNA, 48 bases read in frame from base 1. V ends up 6 bases short and J 6 bases short, with an unmatched junction base count of 10. From a lookup of the germline V gene, CDR1 and CDR2 are SGHTA and FQGNSA.

TCRbeta CDR3 regions were amplified from genomic DNA by means of the immunoSEQ Assay, a bias-controlled multiplex PCR. From the authors' description of their analysis: Within the assay, amplification of reference gene primers was used to estimate how many nucleated cells each sample contained. To quantify the absolute abundance of each unique TCRbeta CDR3 rearrangement, sequence reads were collapsed and filtered. Productive Simpson clonality was computed per sample as the square root of Simpson's diversity index over productive rearrangements. The immuneACCESS repertoire file appears here via TCRdb, limited to in-frame rearrangements. These files lack a portion of the clones; in checked studies, under half of the deficit traces to unresolved V genes, and the cause of the others is not known. V, J and clone size reflect that table, while D and trimming were determined from the DNA. Here the sample has approximately 390,000 clones; 87% occur a single time. About 10% of the sample goes to the ten largest clones.

Turning to this clone: Its antigen is not yet known. Per-nucleotide qualities are absent, and no much larger clonotype sits a single base away.

The TCR sequence derives from a woman between 45 and 65 years old who had recovered from COVID-19. Sequenced: PBMCs or T cells enriched from blood (not recorded which). The chain is made from TRBV7-2 and TRBJ2-2; a stretch of 10 junction bases matches TRBD1. The CDR3 here reads CASRSTGTGASGELFF. The sequenced DNA is TGTGCCAGCAGGTCAACGGGGACAGGGGCCTCCGGGGAGCTGTTTTTT.